The clone carrying this T cell receptor (beta chain) was seen only a few times. Its target is unknown. Treatment in this sample: roughly ten-day PBMC culture with coronavirus spike peptide pools or control peptides (ViraFEST assay). At both days 3 and 7, half the medium was replaced with fresh IL-2 medium. The data are from a study of vaccination and CD4 T cells after COVID-19. Study at large: The stimulating agents, overlapping spike peptides, came from SARS-CoV-2, HCoV-NL63, HCoV-OC43 and HCoV-229E.

The Oncomine TCR Beta short-read assay was what sequenced the DNA obtained from cultured CD4+ T cells. TCRdb re-analysed the PCR reads in MiXCR, keeping a single row per CDR3 protein. This table holds roughly 17,000 distinct CDR3 sequences, approximately 41% found once. The sample comprised CD4+ T cells from blood, cultured in vitro. The source of this sequence is a human donor who had recovered from COVID-19.

The CDR3 is CSARAGGMETQYF. The CDR3 DNA reads as TGCAGTGCTAGGGCTGGGGGTATGGAGACCCAGTACTTC. The V gene is TRBV20-1, the J gene TRBJ2-5; possibly TRBD1 or TRBD2 for D (5 bases each). V was shortened by 3 bases and J by 5 bases, with 13 bases between the two germline ends. Germline lookup yields CDR1 DFQATT and CDR2 SNEGSKA (reference sequence). The CDR3 is 13 amino acids.